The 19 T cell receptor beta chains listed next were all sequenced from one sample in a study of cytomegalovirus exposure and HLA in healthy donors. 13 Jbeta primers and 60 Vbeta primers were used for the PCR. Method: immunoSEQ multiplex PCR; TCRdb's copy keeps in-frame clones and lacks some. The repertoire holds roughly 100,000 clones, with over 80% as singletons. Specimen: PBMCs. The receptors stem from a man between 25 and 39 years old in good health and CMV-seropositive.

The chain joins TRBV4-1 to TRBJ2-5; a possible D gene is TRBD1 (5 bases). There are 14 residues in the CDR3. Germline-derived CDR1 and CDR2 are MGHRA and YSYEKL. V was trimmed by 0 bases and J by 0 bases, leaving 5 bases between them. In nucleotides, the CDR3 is TGCGCCAGCAGCCAAGAACAGGACCAAGAGACCCAGTACTTC. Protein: CASSQEQDQETQYF.

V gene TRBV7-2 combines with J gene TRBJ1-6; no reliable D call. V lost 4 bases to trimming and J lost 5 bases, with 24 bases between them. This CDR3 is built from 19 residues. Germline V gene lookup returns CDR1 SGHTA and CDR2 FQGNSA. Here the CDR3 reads CASSSRPGPRSNDNSPLHF. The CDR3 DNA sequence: TGTGCCAGCAGCTCCAGACCGGGTCCCCGTTCTAACGATAATTCACCCCTCCACTTT. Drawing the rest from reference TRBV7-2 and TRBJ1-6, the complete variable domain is GAGVSQSPSNKVTEKGKDVELRCDPISGHTALYWYRQSLGQGLEFLIYFQGNSAPDKSGLPSDRFSAERTGGSVSTLTIQRTQQEDSAVYLCASSSRPGPRSNDNSPLHFGNGTRLTVT.

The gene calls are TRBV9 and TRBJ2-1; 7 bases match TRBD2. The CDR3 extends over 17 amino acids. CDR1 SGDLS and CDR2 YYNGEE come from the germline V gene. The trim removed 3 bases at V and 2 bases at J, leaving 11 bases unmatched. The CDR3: CASSEAPGGGTYNEQFF. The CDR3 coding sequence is TGTGCCAGCAGCGAAGCCCCCGGGGGAGGGACCTACAATGAGCAGTTCTTC.

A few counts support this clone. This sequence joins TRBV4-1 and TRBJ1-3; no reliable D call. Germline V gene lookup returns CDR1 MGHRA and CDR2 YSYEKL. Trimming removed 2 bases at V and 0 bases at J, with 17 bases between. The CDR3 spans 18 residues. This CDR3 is CASSQSSMKVISGNTIYF. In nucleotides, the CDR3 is TGCGCCAGCAGCCAATCGAGTATGAAAGTGATCTCTGGAAACACCATATATTTT.

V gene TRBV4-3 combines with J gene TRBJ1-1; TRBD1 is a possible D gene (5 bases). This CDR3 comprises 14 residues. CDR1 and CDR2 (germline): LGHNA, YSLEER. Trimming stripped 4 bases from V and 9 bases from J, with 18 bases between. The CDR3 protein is CASSPLGGTSKAFF. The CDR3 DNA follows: TGCGCCAGCAGCCCGTTAGGAGGGACTAGTAAAGCTTTCTTT.

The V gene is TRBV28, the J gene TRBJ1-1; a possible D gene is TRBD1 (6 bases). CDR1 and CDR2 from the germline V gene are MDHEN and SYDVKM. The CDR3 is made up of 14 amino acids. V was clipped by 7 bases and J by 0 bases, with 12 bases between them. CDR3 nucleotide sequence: TGTGCCAGCACCGTGGACAGTATGAACACTGAAGCTTTCTTT. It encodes CASTVDSMNTEAFF.

The CDR3 DNA reads as TGTGCCAGCAGCACGGAGGCCGGGGAGCTGTTTTTT. Translated, it gives CASSTEAGELFF. The chain employs TRBV7-2 and TRBJ2-2; possible D gene TRBD2, 5 bases. The V end lost 5 bases, the J end lost 6 bases, and 7 bases lay between the germline ends. The germline V gene encodes CDR1 SGHTA and CDR2 FQGNSA. The length of the CDR3 is 12 residues. The full variable domain, its missing parts supplied by reference TRBV7-2 and TRBJ2-2, is GAGVSQSPSNKVTEKGKDVELRCDPISGHTALYWYRQSLGQGLEFLIYFQGNSAPDKSGLPSDRFSAERTGGSVSTLTIQRTQQEDSAVYLCASSTEAGELFFGEGSRLTVL.

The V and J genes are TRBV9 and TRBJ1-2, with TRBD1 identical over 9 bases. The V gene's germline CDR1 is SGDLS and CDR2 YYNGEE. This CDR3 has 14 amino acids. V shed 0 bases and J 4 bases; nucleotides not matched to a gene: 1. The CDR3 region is CASSVAGQGYGYTF. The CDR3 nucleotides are TGTGCCAGCAGCGTAGCGGGACAGGGCTATGGCTACACCTTC. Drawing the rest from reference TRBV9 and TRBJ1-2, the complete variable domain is DSGVTQTPKHLITATGQRVTLRCSPRSGDLSVYWYQQSLDQGLQFLIQYYNGEERAKGNILERFSAQQFPDLHSELNLSSLELGDSALYFCASSVAGQGYGYTFGSGTRLTVV.

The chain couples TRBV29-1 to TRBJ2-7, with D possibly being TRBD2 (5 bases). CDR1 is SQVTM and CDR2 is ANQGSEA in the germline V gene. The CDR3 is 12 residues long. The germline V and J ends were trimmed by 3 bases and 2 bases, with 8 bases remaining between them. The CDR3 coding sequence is TGCAGCGTTGAGACGGGGACCTACGAGCAGTACTTC. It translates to CSVETGTYEQYF.

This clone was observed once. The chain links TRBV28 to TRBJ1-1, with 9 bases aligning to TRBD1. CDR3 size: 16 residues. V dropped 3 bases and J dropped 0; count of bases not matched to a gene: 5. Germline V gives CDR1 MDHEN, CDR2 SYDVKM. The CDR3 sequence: CASSFGDRVMNTEAFF. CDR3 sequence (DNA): TGTGCCAGCAGTTTTGGGGACAGGGTTATGAACACTGAAGCTTTCTTT.

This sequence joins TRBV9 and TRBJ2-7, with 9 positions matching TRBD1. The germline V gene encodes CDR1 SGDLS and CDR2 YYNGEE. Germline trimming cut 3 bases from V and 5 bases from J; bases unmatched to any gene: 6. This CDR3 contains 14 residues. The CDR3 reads CASSATQGADEQYF. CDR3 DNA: TGTGCCAGCAGCGCCACACAGGGGGCCGACGAGCAGTACTTC.

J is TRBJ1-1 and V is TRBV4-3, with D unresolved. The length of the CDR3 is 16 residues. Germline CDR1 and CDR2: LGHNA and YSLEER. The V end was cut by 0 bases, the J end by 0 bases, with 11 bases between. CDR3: CASSQDAREVNTEAFF. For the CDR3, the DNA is TGCGCCAGCAGCCAAGATGCACGGGAGGTGAACACTGAAGCTTTCTTT.

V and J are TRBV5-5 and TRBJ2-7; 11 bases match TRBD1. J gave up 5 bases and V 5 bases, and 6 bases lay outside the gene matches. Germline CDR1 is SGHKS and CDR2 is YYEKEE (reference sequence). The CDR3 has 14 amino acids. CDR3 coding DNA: TGTGCCAGCAGACTGGACAGGGGGCCTGACGAGCAGTACTTC. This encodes CASRLDRGPDEQYF.

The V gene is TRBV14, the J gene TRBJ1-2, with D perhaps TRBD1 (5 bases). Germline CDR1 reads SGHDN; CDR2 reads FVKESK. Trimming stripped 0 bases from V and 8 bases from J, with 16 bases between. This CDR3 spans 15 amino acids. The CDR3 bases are TGTGCCAGCAGCCAAGACTTTCAGGGCCGGGCGGGCTACACCTTC. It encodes CASSQDFQGRAGYTF.

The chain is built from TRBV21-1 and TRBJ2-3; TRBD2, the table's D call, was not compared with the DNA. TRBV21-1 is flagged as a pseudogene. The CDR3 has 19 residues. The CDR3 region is CASSKGPSGGAFKTDTQYF. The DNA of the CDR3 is TGTGCCAGCAGCAAAGGGCCTAGCGGGGGGGCGTTTAAGACAGATACGCAGTATTTT.

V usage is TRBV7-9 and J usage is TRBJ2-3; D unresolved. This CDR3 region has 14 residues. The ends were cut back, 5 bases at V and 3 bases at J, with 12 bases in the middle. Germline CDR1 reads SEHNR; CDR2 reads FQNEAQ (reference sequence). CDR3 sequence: CASSADGVTDTQYF. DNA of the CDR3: TGTGCCAGCAGCGCCGACGGAGTGACAGATACGCAGTATTTT.

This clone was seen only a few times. CDR3 sequence (DNA): TGCGCCAGCAGCCAAGGGGGGCTAGCGGGGGCCCAAAGCTCCTACGAGCAGTACTTC. Its translation is CASSQGGLAGAQSSYEQYF. The chain uses TRBV4-1 and TRBJ2-7, with TRBD2 identical over 10 bases. Trimming took 1 base from V and 0 from J; bases not matched to a gene: 12. Germline V gene data show CDR1 as MGHRA and CDR2 as YSYEKL. This CDR3 has 19 amino acids.

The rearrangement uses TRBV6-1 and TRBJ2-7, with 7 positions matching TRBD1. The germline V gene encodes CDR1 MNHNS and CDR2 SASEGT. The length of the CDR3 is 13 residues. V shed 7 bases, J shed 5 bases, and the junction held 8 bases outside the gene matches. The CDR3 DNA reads TGTGCCAGCACTCCGGGACAGACCGACGAGCAGTACTTC. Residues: CASTPGQTDEQYF.

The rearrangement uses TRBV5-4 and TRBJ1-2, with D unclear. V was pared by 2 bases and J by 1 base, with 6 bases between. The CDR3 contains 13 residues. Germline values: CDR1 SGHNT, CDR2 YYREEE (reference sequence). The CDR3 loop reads CASSFTRNYGYTF. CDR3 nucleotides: TGTGCCAGCAGCTTTACACGTAACTATGGCTACACCTTC.